Listed below are T cell receptor beta chains from one sample, sequenced in a study of neurological immune-mediated disorders. TCRdb recomputed calls from the 5' RACE reads with MiXCR, one row per CDR3 protein. Among 45,000 to 60,000 distinct CDR3 sequences listed, 3% to 4.5% were seen once. Source material: PBMCs. The receptors here all came from a man aged 30 to 45 with multiple sclerosis. Each CDR3 is given with its conserved first and last residue. The D gene is left open where the match is weak.

TRBV5-1,TRBJ2-1,TRBD2,CASSLSGGLAGVVQFF
TRBV29-1,TRBJ2-2,TRBD1,CSGTGTNTGELFF
TRBV7-2,TRBJ2-2,NA,CASSLETLPNTGELFF
TRBV5-1,TRBJ2-3,TRBD1,CASSLRGQGGGTDTQYF
TRBV7-2,TRBJ1-1,TRBD1,CASSLATGEAFF
TRBV18,TRBJ1-2,NA,CASSPDSSYGYTF
TRBV6-5,TRBJ1-2,NA,CASRNQGPYGYTF
TRBV10-3,TRBJ1-1,NA,CAISEGQLNTEAFF
TRBV5-1,TRBJ2-5,TRBD2,CASSAGGRETQYF
TRBV9,TRBJ2-1,TRBD2,CASSISGSSYNEQFF